What follows is one T cell receptor beta chain and its context. Study processing details: Counts of nucleated cells, estimated from reference gene primer amplification, were obtained. The table came from immunoSEQ multiplex PCR; TCRdb's copy has only in-frame clones and leaves some out. That table furnishes V, J and clone size, whereas the DNA furnished D and trimming. Among about 130,000 clones listed, about 80% were seen once. There are 13 residues in the CDR3. With 7 bases removed from V and 8 bases from J, the gap between germline ends came to 15 bases. Germline CDR1 reads SQVTM; CDR2 reads ANQGSEA. This entry comes from a study of blood T cell repertoires in COVID-19. Study at large: The origin of the acute and convalescent COVID-19 samples was the United States, Italy and Spain. From T cells, B-cell-depleted T cells, or PBMCs came the material, which was cDNA or gDNA.

The specimen was peripheral blood. The origin of this receptor is a woman aged 50 to 60 with acute or convalescent COVID-19. V gene TRBV29-1 combines with J gene TRBJ1-6; D possibly corresponds to TRBD1 (5 bases). CDR3 sequence: CSARDSYYSPLHF. The DNA for the CDR3 is TGCAGCGCCCGGGACTCCTACTATTCACCCCTCCACTTT.